This passage covers 17 T cell receptor beta chains from one sample sequenced in a study of OX40 agonist ivuxolimab in advanced cancers. The protocol was immunoSEQ multiplex PCR, while the TCRdb copy is restricted to in-frame clones and leaves out a portion. The sample yields 80,000 to 100,000 clones, approximately 90% seen once. The specimen comprised CD4+ or CD8+ T cells sorted from blood, sampled in a trial of the OX40 agonist ivuxolimab. Every receptor here comes from an adult with an advanced solid tumor such as melanoma, head and neck, liver or kidney cancer.

The V gene is TRBV28, the J gene TRBJ2-7; 7 nucleotides line up with TRBD1. From germline, CDR1 is MDHEN and CDR2 SYDVKM. The CDR3 is 15 amino acids. Unmatched junction bases numbered 10, after V lost 7 bases and J lost 1 base. Here the CDR3 reads CASNDGTAYSYEQYF. CDR3 in DNA: TGTGCCAGCAACGACGGGACAGCTTATTCCTACGAGCAGTACTTC.

This chain connects TRBV28 to TRBJ1-2; possible D gene TRBD1, 6 bases. The CDR3 consists of 14 residues. Trimming left V 6 bases short and J 0 bases short, with 11 bases between. The germline CDR1 and CDR2 sequences are MDHEN and SYDVKM. The CDR3 protein is CASREGTSNYGYTF. In DNA form, the CDR3 reads TGTGCCAGCAGAGAAGGGACATCTAACTATGGCTACACCTTC.

The chain links TRBV2 to TRBJ1-5; TRBD1 matches 7 bases. In germline, CDR1 is SNHLY, CDR2 FYNNEI. The CDR3 has 12 residues. Trimming removed 4 bases from V and 6 bases from J; junction bases left unmatched: 0. CDR3 protein: CASSGDSQPQHF. DNA of the CDR3: TGTGCCAGCAGTGGGGACAGTCAGCCCCAGCATTTT.

This chain links TRBV7-2 with TRBJ2-3; possible D gene TRBD2, 5 bases. Germline lookup yields CDR1 SGHTA and CDR2 FQGNSA. V was shortened by 1 base and J by 2 bases, with 7 bases between the two germline ends. The CDR3 is made up of 14 amino acids. This chain's CDR3 is CASSLVTNTDTQYF. The CDR3 coding sequence is TGTGCCAGCAGCTTAGTGACTAACACAGATACGCAGTATTTT.

The chain links TRBV19 to TRBJ2-7; no reliable D call. Trimming removed 3 bases from V and 4 bases from J, with 13 bases in between. The germline V gene encodes CDR1 LNHDA and CDR2 SQIVND (reference sequence). The CDR3 consists of 14 residues. CDR3 nucleotides: TGTGCCAGTAGTATTGGCGGCGGACCATACGAGCAGTACTTC. Its protein product is CASSIGGGPYEQYF.

The chain recombines TRBV21-1 with TRBJ2-7; the table's D call TRBD2 went unverified against the DNA. TRBV21-1 is marked as a pseudogene. The CDR3 covers 15 residues. The CDR3: CASSKPLAESYEQYF. The DNA for the CDR3 is TGTGCCAGCAGCAAACCACTAGCGGAGAGCTACGAGCAGTACTTC.

This sequence joins TRBV4-2 and TRBJ1-5; perhaps TRBD1 as D (6 bases). Germline V lookup: CDR1 LGHNA, CDR2 YNFKEQ. The CDR3 is 15 amino acids. The V end lost 3 bases, the J end lost 3 bases, and 12 bases lay between the germline ends. The CDR3, as DNA: TGTGCCAGCAGCCAGTATACAGGGTCCAATCAGCCCCAGCATTTT. Translation gives CASSQYTGSNQPQHF.

V is TRBV5-1 and J is TRBJ2-5, with D perhaps TRBD2 (5 bases). There are 16 residues in the CDR3. The V gene's germline CDR1 is SGHRS and CDR2 YFSETQ. Trimming cost V 2 bases and J 2 bases, with 16 bases left between them. The CDR3 coding sequence is TGCGCCAGCAGCTTTGAGGGCACCCAAACACAAGAGACCCAGTACTTC. Translating it yields CASSFEGTQTQETQYF.

The J gene is TRBJ2-3, the V gene TRBV5-5, with TRBD1 matching over 10 bases. V lost 4 bases and J lost 1; bases outside the gene matches: 3. This CDR3 region has 15 residues. Per the germline V gene, CDR1 is SGHKS and CDR2 is YYEKEE (reference sequence). Here the CDR3 reads CASSPGQGGTDTQYF. CDR3 DNA: TGTGCCAGCAGCCCAGGACAGGGGGGCACAGATACGCAGTATTTT.

V usage is TRBV6-6 and J usage is TRBJ2-1; 7 bases agree with TRBD1. Germline values: CDR1 MNHNY, CDR2 SVGAGI (reference sequence). The CDR3 sequence is 13 residues long. Trimming at V came to 6 bases and at J to 6 bases, leaving 5 bases not matched to a gene. The CDR3 DNA follows: TGTGCCAGCAGGCCTACAGGGGTCAATGAGCAGTTCTTC. Residues: CASRPTGVNEQFF.

The rearrangement uses TRBV11-2 and TRBJ1-3; the D gene is possibly TRBD1 (5 bases). V gave up 6 bases and J gave up 7 bases, with 10 bases separating them. Looked up from germline, CDR1 is SGHAT and CDR2 is FQNNGV. This CDR3 is 12 amino acids long. The CDR3 DNA follows: TGTGCCAGCAGTCGGTGGGGGAACACCATATATTTT. The encoded protein is CASSRWGNTIYF.

The chain is built from TRBV6-5 and TRBJ1-6; weak D call: TRBD1 (5 bases). Germline assignment: CDR1 MNHEY and CDR2 SVGAGI. This CDR3 has 15 residues. Trimming took off 6 bases at V and 9 bases at J, with 18 bases between the two ends. CDR3 sequence: CASRRGSLGGSPLHF. The CDR3 coding sequence is TGTGCCAGCAGACGAGGATCCTTGGGGGGTTCACCCCTCCACTTT.

The rearrangement uses TRBV18 and TRBJ2-2, with 10 bases matching TRBD1. Germline V gene data show CDR1 as KGHSH and CDR2 as LQKENI. J was trimmed by 7 bases and V by 3 bases; bases with no gene match: 5. The length of the CDR3 is 15 residues. This CDR3 reads CASSPKTGGGGELFF. CDR3 in DNA: TGTGCCAGCTCACCGAAGACAGGGGGCGGCGGGGAGCTGTTTTTT.

This chain uses TRBV7-8 with TRBJ2-3, with a weak D call TRBD2 (7 bases). CDR1 and CDR2 from the germline V gene are SGHVS and FQNEAQ. The V gene lost 2 bases and the J gene lost 3 bases, with 15 bases spanning the gap. The CDR3 totals 16 residues. Here the CDR3 reads CASSLYIGGRTDTQYF. CDR3 DNA: TGTGCCAGCAGCTTATACATCGGGGGGCGAACAGATACGCAGTATTTT.

The V call is TRBV6-5, the J call TRBJ2-1; D perhaps matches TRBD2 (6 bases). The CDR3 has 13 amino acids. V was trimmed by 6 bases and J by 9 bases, leaving 15 bases between them. Germline V gene data show CDR1 as MNHEY and CDR2 as SVGAGI. CDR3 sequence: CASSSPGDSEQFF. For the CDR3, the DNA is TGTGCCAGCAGCTCACCGGGGGATAGTGAGCAGTTCTTC.

This rearrangement joins TRBV4-2 to TRBJ1-1; no clear D. This CDR3 comprises 15 residues. CDR1 is LGHNA and CDR2 is YNFKEQ in the germline V gene. V dropped 0 bases and J dropped 1 base, with 9 bases sitting between them. The CDR3 sequence: CASSQERMENTEAFF. The CDR3 bases are TGTGCCAGCAGCCAAGAAAGGATGGAGAACACTGAAGCTTTCTTT.

The chain uses TRBV4-3 and TRBJ2-2; weak D call: TRBD1 (5 bases). The V end lost 0 bases, the J end lost 6 bases, and 11 bases lay between the germline ends. The CDR3 spans 15 residues. Germline lookup yields CDR1 LGHNA and CDR2 YSLEER. CDR3 amino acids: CASSQERGVAGELFF. CDR3 nucleotides: TGCGCCAGCAGCCAAGAAAGGGGTGTAGCCGGGGAGCTGTTTTTT.